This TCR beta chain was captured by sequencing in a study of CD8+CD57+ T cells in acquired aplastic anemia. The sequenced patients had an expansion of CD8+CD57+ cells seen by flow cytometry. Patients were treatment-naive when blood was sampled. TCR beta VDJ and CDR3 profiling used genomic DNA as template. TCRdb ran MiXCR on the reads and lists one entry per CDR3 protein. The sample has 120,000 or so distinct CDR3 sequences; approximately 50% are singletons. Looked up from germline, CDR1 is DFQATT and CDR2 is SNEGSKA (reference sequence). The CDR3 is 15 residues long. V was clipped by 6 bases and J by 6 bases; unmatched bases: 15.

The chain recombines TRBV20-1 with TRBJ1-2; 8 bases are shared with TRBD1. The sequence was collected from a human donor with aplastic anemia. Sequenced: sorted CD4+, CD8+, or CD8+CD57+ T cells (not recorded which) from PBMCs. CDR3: CSAYRRQGTLDGYTF. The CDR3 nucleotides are TGCAGTGCCTACCGTAGACAGGGGACTCTAGATGGCTACACCTTC.